The 7 T cell receptor beta chains below were found in one sample sequenced in a study of blood T cell repertoires in COVID-19. Produced via immunoSEQ multiplex PCR; TCRdb's table is partial and in-frame only. The top ten clones hold 2% of a sample with about 99,000 clones, over 80% of them seen once. The sample was peripheral blood. The receptors were sampled from a man between 70 and 80 years old with active or convalescent COVID-19.

V gene TRBV25-1 combines with J gene TRBJ2-5; D unresolved. This CDR3 region has 13 residues. Germline V gene data show CDR1 as MGHDK and CDR2 as SYGVNS. Trimming stripped 3 bases from V and 3 bases from J, with 8 bases between. CDR3 DNA sequence: TGTGCCAGCAGTGAGGCTAGTAAAGAGACCCAGTACTTC. It specifies CASSEASKETQYF.

The V and J genes are TRBV28 and TRBJ1-5; 8 bases are shared with TRBD1. The germline gives CDR1 MDHEN, CDR2 SYDVKM. The CDR3 loop spans 16 amino acids. V trimming: 3 bases; J trimming: 5 bases; junction bases outside the gene matches: 9. The CDR3 DNA reads as TGTGCCAGCAGTTTCGGGCAGGGGGCGCGGGATCAGCCCCAGCATTTT. Encoded protein: CASSFGQGARDQPQHF. Supplemented by reference TRBV28 and TRBJ1-5, the full variable domain reads DVKVTQSSRYLVKRTGEKVFLECVQDMDHENMFWYRQDPGLGLRLIYFSYDVKMKEKGDIPEGYSVSREKKERFSLILESASTNQTSMYLCASSFGQGARDQPQHFGDGTRLSIL.

V and J are TRBV3-1 (or the pseudogene TRBV3-2) and TRBJ1-6; unclear D gene. Trimming removed 1 base from V and 10 bases from J, with 11 bases in between. Looked up from germline, CDR1 is LGHDT and CDR2 is YNNKEL (reference sequence). This CDR3 is built from 14 residues. CDR3 in amino acids: CASSQGVSVSPLHF. The CDR3 nucleotides are TGTGCCAGCAGCCAAGGGGTGAGCGTCTCACCCCTCCACTTT.

The chain employs TRBV3-1 (or the pseudogene TRBV3-2) and TRBJ1-2; D unresolved. The germline V gene has CDR1 LGHDT and CDR2 YNNKEL (reference sequence). The CDR3 is 12 residues long. Trimming removed 1 base from V and 5 bases from J, with 5 bases in between. CDR3 sequence (DNA): TGTGCCAGCAGCCAAGCGGTTTATGGCTACACCTTC. Translating gives CASSQAVYGYTF.

V gene TRBV5-1 combines with J gene TRBJ1-4; TRBD1 agrees at 8 bases. V lost 0 bases, J lost 6 bases, and 4 bases stayed unmatched. CDR1 and CDR2 (germline): SGHRS, YFSETQ. This CDR3 region has 15 residues. The CDR3 DNA reads TGCGCCAGCAGCTTGGAGGCAGGGGGCTATGAAAAACTGTTTTTT. Amino acids: CASSLEAGGYEKLFF.

The count of this clone is one. This sequence joins TRBV9 and TRBJ1-4; possible D gene TRBD1, 5 bases. Germline V gives CDR1 SGDLS, CDR2 YYNGEE. The CDR3 has 16 amino acids. Between the trimmed V and J ends, which lost 3 bases and 6 bases, there was a span of 18 bases. The DNA for the CDR3 is TGTGCCAGCAGCGCGTGGGGCACGATTAATGATGAAAAACTGTTTTTT. Translating gives CASSAWGTINDEKLFF. The full variable domain, in which reference TRBV9 and TRBJ1-4 provide the parts outside the CDR3, is DSGVTQTPKHLITATGQRVTLRCSPRSGDLSVYWYQQSLDQGLQFLIQYYNGEERAKGNILERFSAQQFPDLHSELNLSSLELGDSALYFCASSAWGTINDEKLFFGSGTQLSVL.

This clone showed up just once. CDR3 nucleotides: TGTGCCAGCAGCCAACGGGGACTAGCGGGGGGAGAGACCCAGTACTTC. Protein: CASSQRGLAGGETQYF. This rearrangement joins TRBV11-1 to TRBJ2-5; 15 bases fit TRBD2. The V segment lost 5 bases and the J segment 4 bases; nucleotides outside the gene matches: 5. The germline V gene has CDR1 SGHAT and CDR2 FQDESV (reference sequence). The CDR3 sequence is 16 residues long.